Sequencing of this T cell receptor beta chain was carried out in a study of shared clonotypes between healthy human individuals. The study, taken as a whole, reports: Across subsets, estimated richness was generally greater for naive than for memory populations.

Germline V gives CDR1 MNHNS, CDR2 SASEGT. This CDR3 is built from 14 residues. J lost 4 bases, V lost 4 bases, and 4 bases had no gene match. Of note for this clone: Its antigen is still unknown.

CD45RO-negative CD8 cells positively selected for CCR7 made up the naive population, which excluded terminally differentiated effector memory CD45RA+ cells. HIV-negative, healthy adults without recent acute infections or vaccinations were the donors. Only Caucasian adults living in Nashville, Tennessee served as donors. TCRdb's copy holds only in-frame clones and misses some; the assay was immunoSEQ multiplex PCR. Here the sample spans more than 2 million clones, 90% to 95% being singletons. The sequence came from a man between 18 and 35 years old in good health. Some clones in this sample may be carry-over from other donors' samples. The genes are TRBV6-1 and TRBJ1-1; 9 nucleotides align to TRBD1. Source material: naive CD8+ T cells from PBMCs. In nucleotides, the CDR3 is TGTGCCAGCAGTGTACCGACAGGGGGCACTGAAGCTTTCTTT. Residues: CASSVPTGGTEAFF.